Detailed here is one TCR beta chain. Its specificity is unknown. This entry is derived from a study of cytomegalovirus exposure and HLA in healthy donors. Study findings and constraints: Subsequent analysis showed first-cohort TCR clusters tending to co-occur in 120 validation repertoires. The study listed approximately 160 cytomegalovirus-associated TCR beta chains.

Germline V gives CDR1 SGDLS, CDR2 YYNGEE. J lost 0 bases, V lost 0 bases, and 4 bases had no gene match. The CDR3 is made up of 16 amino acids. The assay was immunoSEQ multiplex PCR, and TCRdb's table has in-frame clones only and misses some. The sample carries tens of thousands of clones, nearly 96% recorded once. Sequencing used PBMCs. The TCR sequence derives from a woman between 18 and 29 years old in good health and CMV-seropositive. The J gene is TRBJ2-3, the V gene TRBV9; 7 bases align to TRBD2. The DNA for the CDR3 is TGTGCCAGCAGCGTAGTTGGGGGGGAGAGCACAGATACGCAGTATTTT. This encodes CASSVVGGESTDTQYF.